The 21 T cell receptor beta chains below come from one sample, sequenced in a study of beta chain features in type 1 diabetes. Expressed TCRB transcripts were sequenced because the isolated RNA had all been reverse transcribed beforehand. Only in-frame clones appear in the TCRdb table, and some are missing; sequencing was by immunoSEQ multiplex PCR. The repertoire consists of approximately 400,000 clones, with about 15% occurring once and the leading ten covering roughly 0.017%. Sequencing used naive CD4+ T cells from blood. The source is a woman between 18 and 29 years old in good health.

This chain joins TRBV28 and TRBJ2-2; D uncertain. Germline V lookup: CDR1 MDHEN, CDR2 SYDVKM. There are 14 residues in the CDR3. V lost 6 bases and J lost 5, with 13 bases in between. The CDR3 DNA reads as TGTGCCAGCAGCTTCCCCATGAGGACCGGGGAGCTGTTTTTT. Its protein is CASSFPMRTGELFF. Looking up the rest from reference TRBV28 and TRBJ2-2 gives the full variable domain: DVKVTQSSRYLVKRTGEKVFLECVQDMDHENMFWYRQDPGLGLRLIYFSYDVKMKEKGDIPEGYSVSREKKERFSLILESASTNQTSMYLCASSFPMRTGELFFGEGSRLTVL.

This clone came up a few times. This rearrangement joins TRBV4-1 to TRBJ2-1; D perhaps matches TRBD2 (5 bases). Per the germline V gene, CDR1 is MGHRA and CDR2 is YSYEKL. Trimming pared 4 bases from V and 0 bases from J, leaving 13 bases between. The CDR3 runs 16 residues. CDR3 region: CASSPGLYSSYNEQFF. The CDR3 coding sequence is TGCGCCAGCAGCCCCGGACTGTATAGCTCCTACAATGAGCAGTTCTTC.

The J gene is TRBJ2-3, the V gene TRBV28; TRBD2 aligns across 8 bases. Looked up from germline, CDR1 is MDHEN and CDR2 is SYDVKM. The V gene end was trimmed by 5 bases and the J gene end by 2 bases; junction bases not matched to a gene: 12. The CDR3 extends over 17 amino acids. CDR3 loop: CASSQSTSGSFTDTQYF. In DNA, the CDR3 is TGTGCCAGCAGTCAATCAACTAGCGGATCATTCACAGATACGCAGTATTTT.

The table lists this clone with a few counts. The gene calls are TRBV6-6 and TRBJ2-4; 7 bases are shared with TRBD2. V shed 5 bases, J shed 9 bases, and the junction held 7 bases outside the gene matches. The CDR3 covers 13 residues. The germline CDR1 and CDR2 sequences are MNHNY and SVGAGI (reference sequence). The CDR3 protein is CASSPLLAGIQYF. The CDR3 DNA reads as TGTGCCAGCAGTCCCCTTTTAGCGGGCATTCAGTACTTC.

The genes are TRBV7-9 and TRBJ2-1; a weak D match, TRBD1 (6 bases). The CDR3 runs to 13 residues. The ends were cut back, 5 bases at V and 4 bases at J, with 9 bases in the middle. Germline CDR1 reads SEHNR; CDR2 reads FQNEAQ (reference sequence). The CDR3 loop reads CASSETGYNEQFF. The CDR3 nucleotides are TGTGCCAGCAGCGAGACAGGTTACAATGAGCAGTTCTTC.

The V gene is TRBV15, the J gene TRBJ2-3, with TRBD1 matching over 9 bases. Germline CDR1 and CDR2: LNHNV and YYDKDF (reference sequence). CDR3 length: 14 residues. J lost 4 bases, V lost 5 bases, and 4 bases had no gene match. CDR3 residues: CATSRTGGADTQYF. The CDR3 nucleotides read TGTGCCACCAGCCGAACAGGGGGCGCAGATACGCAGTATTTT.

The gene calls are TRBV5-6 and TRBJ2-5; 9 bases match TRBD2. J was trimmed by 9 bases and V by 0 bases; bases with no gene match: 9. Germline lookup yields CDR1 SGHDT and CDR2 YYEEEE. This CDR3 has 15 amino acids. The CDR3 here is CASSLEASGTGPQYF. The CDR3 coding sequence is TGTGCCAGCAGCTTGGAGGCTAGCGGGACCGGTCCCCAGTACTTC. Full variable domain (outside the CDR3, taken from reference TRBV5-6 and TRBJ2-5): DAGVTQSPTHLIKTRGQQVTLRCSPKSGHDTVSWYQQALGQGPQFIFQYYEEEERQRGNFPDRFSGHQFPNYSSELNVNALLLGDSALYLCASSLEASGTGPQYFGPGTRLLVL.

This clone was seen a handful of times. The gene calls are TRBV30 and TRBJ1-5, with D unclear. Trimming took off 0 bases at V and 2 bases at J, with 14 bases between the two ends. This CDR3 comprises 16 residues. Germline lookup yields CDR1 GTSNPN and CDR2 SVGIG (reference sequence). CDR3: CAWSVPFVGGNQPQHF. The CDR3 nucleotides read TGTGCCTGGAGTGTACCTTTCGTCGGGGGCAATCAGCCCCAGCATTTT.

This clone occurred a few times. The chain recombines TRBV29-1 with TRBJ1-2, with TRBD1 matching 7 bases. The CDR3 spans 14 residues. CDR1 and CDR2 from the germline V gene are SQVTM and ANQGSEA. J gave up 1 base and V 3 bases, and 5 bases lay outside the gene matches. Here the CDR3 reads CSVDPQGINYGYTF. The CDR3 nucleotides read TGCAGCGTTGATCCACAGGGGATTAACTATGGCTACACCTTC.

V gene TRBV5-4 combines with J gene TRBJ2-7, with D possibly TRBD1 on 6 matching bases. In germline, CDR1 is SGHNT, CDR2 YYREEE (reference sequence). Trimming removed 1 base from V and 0 bases from J, with 8 bases in between. The CDR3 spans 14 residues. CDR3 bases: TGTGCCAGCAGCTTGACAGGGAGCTCCTACGAGCAGTACTTC. It encodes CASSLTGSSYEQYF.

This chain joins TRBV2 and TRBJ2-7, with D tentatively TRBD1 (6 bases). Trimming removed 4 bases from V and 0 bases from J, with 7 bases in between. CDR1 is SNHLY, CDR2 FYNNEI, per germline. The CDR3 covers 13 residues. CDR3 region: CASSGDISYEQYF. The CDR3 DNA is TGTGCCAGCAGTGGGGACATCTCCTACGAGCAGTACTTC.

This clone has only a few counts. This sequence joins TRBV18 and TRBJ1-1, with 7 bases identical to TRBD1. CDR1 is KGHSH, CDR2 LQKENI, per germline. Trimming took 5 bases from V and 4 from J; bases not matched to a gene: 1. The CDR3 spans 12 residues. CDR3 coding DNA: TGTGCCAGCTCAGGGACAGTCACTGAAGCTTTCTTT. Translated, it gives CASSGTVTEAFF.

This rearrangement joins TRBV11-2 to TRBJ1-1; possible D gene TRBD1, 5 bases. Germline CDR1 and CDR2: SGHAT and FQNNGV. The V end was cut by 6 bases, the J end by 4 bases, with 12 bases between. CDR3 length: 13 residues. The DNA for the CDR3 is TGTGCCAGCAGGGACCCAGGGATCACTGAAGCTTTCTTT. It specifies CASRDPGITEAFF.

The DNA for the CDR3 is TGTGCCAGCAGTGTCAGACAGGGAGAGACCCAGTACTTC. As protein: CASSVRQGETQYF. The chain is built from TRBV2 and TRBJ2-5; 7 bases map to TRBD1. This CDR3 spans 13 amino acids. Trimming took 4 bases from V and 4 from J; bases not matched to a gene: 3. Germline V gene data show CDR1 as SNHLY and CDR2 as FYNNEI.

The chain combines TRBV30 with TRBJ2-3, with D possibly matching TRBD2 (5 bases). The CDR3 covers 13 residues. Germline CDR1 is GTSNPN and CDR2 is SVGIG (reference sequence). With 1 base removed from V and 8 bases from J, the gap between germline ends came to 13 bases. For the CDR3, the DNA is TGTGCCTGGAGTGCGACTCGTGCGGGTACGCAGTATTTT. It translates to CAWSATRAGTQYF.

The table lists this clone with a few counts. The chain links TRBV7-9 to TRBJ2-7, with D unresolved. Trimming took off 0 bases at V and 0 bases at J, with 6 bases between the two ends. The CDR3 runs 14 residues. The V gene's germline CDR1 is SEHNR and CDR2 FQNEAQ (reference sequence). The CDR3 spells CASSLAGNSYEQYF. The CDR3 DNA reads TGTGCCAGCAGCTTAGCGGGCAACTCCTACGAGCAGTACTTC.

This clone was counted only a few times. The chain has TRBV5-4 and TRBJ2-1; D call uncertain. Germline CDR1 and CDR2: SGHNT and YYREEE (reference sequence). CDR3 size: 15 residues. V was cut by 0 bases and J by 5 bases, with 12 bases left in between. CDR3 amino acids: CASSLAASFDNEQFF. In nucleotides, the CDR3 is TGTGCCAGCAGCTTGGCGGCTAGTTTCGACAATGAGCAGTTCTTC.

This clone was counted a single time. The chain combines TRBV27 with TRBJ2-7; perhaps TRBD1 as D (6 bases). Looked up from germline, CDR1 is MNHEY and CDR2 is SMNVEV (reference sequence). The CDR3 runs 16 residues. V lost 6 bases and J 0 bases, leaving 18 bases between the germline ends. The CDR3 sequence: CASSRTTGTTSYEQYF. In nucleotides, the CDR3 is TGTGCCAGCAGCCGAACAACCGGGACAACCTCCTACGAGCAGTACTTC.

This chain uses TRBV29-1 with TRBJ1-5, with D uncertain. Germline V gives CDR1 SQVTM, CDR2 ANQGSEA. The CDR3 runs 12 residues. The germline V and J ends were trimmed by 0 bases and 6 bases, with 6 bases remaining between them. For the CDR3, the DNA is TGCAGCGTTGAAGAAGCCGGTCAGCCCCAGCATTTT. Amino acids: CSVEEAGQPQHF.

Here the CDR3 reads CASSSRAVTDTQYF. The CDR3, as DNA: TGTGCCAGCAGTTCGAGGGCTGTCACAGATACGCAGTATTTT. This chain uses TRBV27 with TRBJ2-3; tentative D call: TRBD2 (5 bases). The CDR3 contains 14 residues. V was cut by 4 bases and J by 2 bases, with 10 bases left in between. Per the germline V gene, CDR1 is MNHEY and CDR2 is SMNVEV (reference sequence).

Comment on this clone: This sample also contains other DNA sequences that code for the same CDR3. This sequence joins TRBV29-1 and TRBJ1-1, with D maybe TRBD1 (6 bases). Germline loops: CDR1 SQVTM, CDR2 ANQGSEA. Trimming pared 6 bases from V and 0 bases from J, leaving 11 bases between. The CDR3 is 13 amino acids. Here the CDR3 reads CSVSGQLNTEAFF. CDR3 bases: TGCAGCGTGTCGGGACAACTGAACACTGAAGCTTTCTTT.